Listed below are T cell receptor beta chains from one sample, sequenced in a study of T cell changes during pregnancy in multiple sclerosis. Only in-frame clones appear in the TCRdb table, and some are missing; sequencing was by immunoSEQ multiplex PCR. The sample lists approximately 42,000 clones, less than 90% occurring once. Material: CD4+ T cells from peripheral blood mononuclear cells, obtained before pregnancy. These TCRs come from a female donor with multiple sclerosis, enrolled in a pregnancy study. Each CDR3 is given with its conserved first and last residue. Each record gives: J gene, D gene, CDR3 length, V gene, clone size, CDR3 DNA, CDR3 protein. D genes are given only for firm matches. Expanded clones are given a class, and other clones once, few, many or no size at all.

J gene: TRBJ1-2
D gene: .
CDR3 length: 16
V gene: TRBV5-1
clone size: .
CDR3 DNA: TGCGCCAGCAGCTTGGCGGGGGATACAGCGGACTATGGCTACACCTTC
CDR3 protein: CASSLAGDTADYGYTF

J gene: TRBJ1-3
D gene: TRBD1
CDR3 length: 16
V gene: TRBV6-1
clone size: few
CDR3 DNA: TGTGCCAGCAGTGAATATGGGACAGGCTCTGGAAACACCATATATTTT
CDR3 protein: CASSEYGTGSGNTIYF

J gene: TRBJ2-7
D gene: TRBD1
CDR3 length: 19
V gene: TRBV5-1
clone size: .
CDR3 DNA: TGCGCCAGCAGCTTGGAGAGTACCCCCTGGACAGGGCAACCCTACGAGCAGTACTTC
CDR3 protein: CASSLESTPWTGQPYEQYF

J gene: TRBJ1-2
D gene: TRBD1
CDR3 length: 13
V gene: TRBV5-1
clone size: .
CDR3 DNA: TGCGCCACCGCCCAGGACAGGGATGGTGGCTACACCTTC
CDR3 protein: CATAQDRDGGYTF

J gene: TRBJ1-2
D gene: TRBD1
CDR3 length: 15
V gene: TRBV29-1
clone size: .
CDR3 DNA: TGCAGCGTGGGGGGGACAGGGTTACCCCACTATGGCTACACCTTC
CDR3 protein: CSVGGTGLPHYGYTF

J gene: TRBJ1-1
D gene: .
CDR3 length: 12
V gene: TRBV2
clone size: few
CDR3 DNA: TGTGCCAGCAGCGAGATGAACACTGAAGCTTTCTTT
CDR3 protein: CASSEMNTEAFF

J gene: TRBJ2-1
D gene: TRBD2
CDR3 length: 18
V gene: TRBV19
clone size: .
CDR3 DNA: TGTGCCAGTGAACCGGGACTAGCGGGAGGCTCAGCTTTCAATGAGCAGTTCTTC
CDR3 protein: CASEPGLAGGSAFNEQFF

J gene: TRBJ1-1
D gene: TRBD1
CDR3 length: 15
V gene: TRBV6-5
clone size: .
CDR3 DNA: TGTGCCAGCAGTTACGGAGACAGGGGGGACACTGAAGCTTTCTTT
CDR3 protein: CASSYGDRGDTEAFF

J gene: TRBJ2-1
D gene: TRBD2
CDR3 length: 15
V gene: TRBV7-9
clone size: .
CDR3 DNA: TGTGCCAGCAGCACCGGGACTAGCGGGACCAATGAGCAGTTCTTC
CDR3 protein: CASSTGTSGTNEQFF

J gene: TRBJ2-3
D gene: TRBD1
CDR3 length: 17
V gene: TRBV12-5
clone size: .
CDR3 DNA: TGTGCTAGTGGTTTGGCTCGGACAGGGGACGGCACAGATACGCAGTATTTT
CDR3 protein: CASGLARTGDGTDTQYF

J gene: TRBJ2-7
D gene: .
CDR3 length: 14
V gene: TRBV2
clone size: few
CDR3 DNA: TGTGCCAGCAGTGTGGACCCAGGGGCCTACGAGCAGTACTTC
CDR3 protein: CASSVDPGAYEQYF

J gene: TRBJ2-7
D gene: .
CDR3 length: 14
V gene: TRBV27
clone size: .
CDR3 DNA: TGTGCCAGCAGTTTTTCCAGGGGGGCCTACGAGCAGTACTTC
CDR3 protein: CASSFSRGAYEQYF

J gene: TRBJ2-5
D gene: TRBD2
CDR3 length: 13
V gene: TRBV29-1
clone size: .
CDR3 DNA: TGCAGCGTTCTCCAGCGGGGGGAAGAGACCCAGTACTTC
CDR3 protein: CSVLQRGEETQYF

J gene: TRBJ1-2
D gene: TRBD1
CDR3 length: 15
V gene: TRBV25-1
clone size: once
CDR3 DNA: TGTGCCAGCAGTGGACAGGGGTCGCAACACTATGGCTACACCTTC
CDR3 protein: CASSGQGSQHYGYTF

J gene: TRBJ1-1
D gene: .
CDR3 length: 13
V gene: TRBV7-9
clone size: .
CDR3 DNA: TGTGCCAGCAGCTTGCCCAGGGCCACTGAAGCTTTCTTT
CDR3 protein: CASSLPRATEAFF

J gene: TRBJ2-3
D gene: .
CDR3 length: 15
V gene: TRBV5-1
clone size: .
CDR3 DNA: TGCGCCAGCAGCTTCAGGGGCGCCCTAACAGATACGCAGTATTTT
CDR3 protein: CASSFRGALTDTQYF

J gene: TRBJ1-6
D gene: .
CDR3 length: 15
V gene: TRBV27
clone size: .
CDR3 DNA: TGTGCCAGCAGTTTATCGTGGCAGGGAGGGTCACCCCTCCACTTT
CDR3 protein: CASSLSWQGGSPLHF

J gene: TRBJ2-7
D gene: .
CDR3 length: 15
V gene: TRBV18
clone size: .
CDR3 DNA: TGTGCCAGCTCACCTAGACAGGCTCGCGGCAACGAGCAGTACTTC
CDR3 protein: CASSPRQARGNEQYF

J gene: TRBJ2-5
D gene: .
CDR3 length: 14
V gene: TRBV7-2
clone size: .
CDR3 DNA: TGTGCCAGCAGCTCAACGACAGCCATCGAGACCCAGTACTTC
CDR3 protein: CASSSTTAIETQYF

J gene: TRBJ2-3
D gene: .
CDR3 length: 14
V gene: TRBV25-1
clone size: .
CDR3 DNA: TGTGCCAGCAGAACTAGCAGATCCTCAGATACGCAGTATTTT
CDR3 protein: CASRTSRSSDTQYF

J gene: TRBJ1-2
D gene: TRBD1
CDR3 length: 13
V gene: TRBV7-2
clone size: .
CDR3 DNA: TGTGCCAGCAGCTTAGCCGATCCGGGACAGTCAACCTTC
CDR3 protein: CASSLADPGQSTF

J gene: TRBJ2-3
D gene: TRBD1
CDR3 length: 20
V gene: TRBV9
clone size: .
CDR3 DNA: TGTGCCAGCAGCGTAGAACACCCCGGACAGGGATCGTTCTTGCGAGATACGCAGTATTTT
CDR3 protein: CASSVEHPGQGSFLRDTQYF

J gene: TRBJ1-2
D gene: .
CDR3 length: 14
V gene: TRBV19
clone size: .
CDR3 DNA: TGTGCCAGTAGTATAGGCACAGGAGGGAATGGCTACACCTTC
CDR3 protein: CASSIGTGGNGYTF

J gene: TRBJ2-7
D gene: .
CDR3 length: 11
V gene: TRBV5-6
clone size: few
CDR3 DNA: TGTGCCAGCACCCGGGAGTACGAGCAGTACTTC
CDR3 protein: CASTREYEQYF

J gene: TRBJ2-5
D gene: .
CDR3 length: 15
V gene: TRBV4-2
clone size: .
CDR3 DNA: TGTGCCAGCAGCCAAGTCCAGGCTGGGCAAGAGACCCAGTACTTC
CDR3 protein: CASSQVQAGQETQYF

J gene: TRBJ1-1
D gene: .
CDR3 length: 13
V gene: TRBV6-5
clone size: .
CDR3 DNA: TGTGCCAGCAGTATGGGGGCTAACACTGAAGCTTTCTTT
CDR3 protein: CASSMGANTEAFF

J gene: TRBJ2-3
D gene: TRBD2
CDR3 length: 18
V gene: TRBV4-2
clone size: .
CDR3 DNA: TGTGCCAGCAGCCAAGAAGGGCGCCTAGCGGGTATGCCAGATACGCAGTATTTT
CDR3 protein: CASSQEGRLAGMPDTQYF

J gene: TRBJ2-5
D gene: .
CDR3 length: 12
V gene: TRBV7-9
clone size: .
CDR3 DNA: TGTGCCAGCAGCTTAAGAGGGGAGACCCAGTACTTC
CDR3 protein: CASSLRGETQYF

J gene: TRBJ2-1
D gene: TRBD2
CDR3 length: 15
V gene: TRBV5-8
clone size: .
CDR3 DNA: TGTGCCAGCACTAAATACGGGGGGACCTACAATGAGCAGTTCTTC
CDR3 protein: CASTKYGGTYNEQFF

J gene: TRBJ2-7
D gene: .
CDR3 length: 16
V gene: TRBV6-5
clone size: .
CDR3 DNA: TGTGCCAGCAGTTATTCCCGGACAGCGGTGTATTCCGAGCAGTACTTC
CDR3 protein: CASSYSRTAVYSEQYF

J gene: TRBJ2-1
D gene: TRBD2
CDR3 length: 17
V gene: TRBV19
clone size: .
CDR3 DNA: TGTGCCAGTAGTAGACTAGCGGGGATAGGGTCCTACAATGAGCAGTTCTTC
CDR3 protein: CASSRLAGIGSYNEQFF

J gene: TRBJ1-3
D gene: .
CDR3 length: 15
V gene: TRBV7-2
clone size: once
CDR3 DNA: TGTGCCAGCAGCTTTCGGGTAGCTCCCGGAAACACCATATATTTT
CDR3 protein: CASSFRVAPGNTIYF

J gene: TRBJ1-2
D gene: TRBD1
CDR3 length: 12
V gene: TRBV15
clone size: few
CDR3 DNA: TGTGCCACCAGCAGGGGAAGACAGGGCCACACCTTC
CDR3 protein: CATSRGRQGHTF

J gene: TRBJ2-5
D gene: TRBD2
CDR3 length: 16
V gene: TRBV29-1
clone size: .
CDR3 DNA: TGCAGCGTTGGAGCGGCTAGCGGGAGAAACCAAGAGACCCAGTACTTC
CDR3 protein: CSVGAASGRNQETQYF

J gene: TRBJ1-1
D gene: .
CDR3 length: 13
V gene: TRBV30
clone size: .
CDR3 DNA: TGTGCCTGGAGGTCAGGACTTTTGACTGAAGCTTTCTTT
CDR3 protein: CAWRSGLLTEAFF

J gene: TRBJ2-7
D gene: TRBD2
CDR3 length: 20
V gene: TRBV5-5
clone size: .
CDR3 DNA: TGTGCCAGCAGCTGGGGACCGGGAAGGACTAGCGGACTACAGTCCTACGAGCAGTACTTC
CDR3 protein: CASSWGPGRTSGLQSYEQYF

J gene: TRBJ2-3
D gene: TRBD2
CDR3 length: 14
V gene: TRBV9
clone size: .
CDR3 DNA: TGTGCCAGCACTTCGCGGGGGGGAACAGATACGCAGTATTTT
CDR3 protein: CASTSRGGTDTQYF

J gene: TRBJ2-7
D gene: TRBD2
CDR3 length: 15
V gene: TRBV5-1
clone size: once
CDR3 DNA: TGCGCCAGCAGCTTGACACTAGCGGGAGACCTCGAGCAGTACTTC
CDR3 protein: CASSLTLAGDLEQYF

J gene: TRBJ1-1
D gene: .
CDR3 length: 14
V gene: TRBV6-1
clone size: .
CDR3 DNA: TGTGCCAGCAGTAACAGGGCCATGAACACTGAAGCTTTCTTT
CDR3 protein: CASSNRAMNTEAFF

J gene: TRBJ1-2
D gene: .
CDR3 length: 12
V gene: TRBV9
clone size: .
CDR3 DNA: TGTGCCAGCAGCGCAGTTCAGTATGGCTACACCTTC
CDR3 protein: CASSAVQYGYTF

J gene: TRBJ1-2
D gene: .
CDR3 length: 14
V gene: TRBV7-9
clone size: .
CDR3 DNA: TGTGCCAGCAGTCTCCACCTTTCGGACTATGGCTACACCTTC
CDR3 protein: CASSLHLSDYGYTF

J gene: TRBJ2-3
D gene: TRBD2
CDR3 length: 16
V gene: TRBV5-4
clone size: .
CDR3 DNA: TGTGCCAGCAGCTTGGGTCTAGCGGGCAGCACAGATACGCAGTATTTT
CDR3 protein: CASSLGLAGSTDTQYF